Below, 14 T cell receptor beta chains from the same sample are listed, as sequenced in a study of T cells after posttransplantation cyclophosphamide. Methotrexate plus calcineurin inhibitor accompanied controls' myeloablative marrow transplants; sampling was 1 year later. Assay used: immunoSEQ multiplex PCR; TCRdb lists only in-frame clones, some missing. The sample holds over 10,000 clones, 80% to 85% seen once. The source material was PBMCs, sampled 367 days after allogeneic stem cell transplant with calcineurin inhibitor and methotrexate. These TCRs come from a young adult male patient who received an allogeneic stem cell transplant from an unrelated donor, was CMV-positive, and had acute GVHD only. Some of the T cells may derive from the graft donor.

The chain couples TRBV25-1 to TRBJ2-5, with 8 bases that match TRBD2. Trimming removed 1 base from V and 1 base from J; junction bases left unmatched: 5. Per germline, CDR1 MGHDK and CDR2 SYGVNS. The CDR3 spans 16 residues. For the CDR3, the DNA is TGTGCCAGCAGTGAATTTGGCGGGGGGACCCAAGAGACCCAGTACTTC. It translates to CASSEFGGGTQETQYF.

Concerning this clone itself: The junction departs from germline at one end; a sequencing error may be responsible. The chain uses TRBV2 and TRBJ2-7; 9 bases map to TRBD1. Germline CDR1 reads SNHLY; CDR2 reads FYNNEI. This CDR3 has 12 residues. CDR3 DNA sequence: TGTGCCAGCAGAGCCGGTGTGGACAGGGGTTCCTTC. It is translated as CASRAGVDRGSF.

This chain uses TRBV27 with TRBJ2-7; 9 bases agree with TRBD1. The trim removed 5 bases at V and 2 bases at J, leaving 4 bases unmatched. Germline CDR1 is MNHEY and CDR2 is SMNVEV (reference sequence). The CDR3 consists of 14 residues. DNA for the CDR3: TGTGCCAGCAGTATACAGGGGGCCACCTACGAGCAGTACTTC. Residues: CASSIQGATYEQYF.

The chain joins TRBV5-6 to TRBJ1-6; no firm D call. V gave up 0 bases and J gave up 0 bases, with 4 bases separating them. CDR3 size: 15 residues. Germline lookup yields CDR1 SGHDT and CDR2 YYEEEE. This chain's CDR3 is CASSLDSSYNSPLHF. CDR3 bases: TGTGCCAGCAGCTTGGATAGCTCCTATAATTCACCCCTCCACTTT. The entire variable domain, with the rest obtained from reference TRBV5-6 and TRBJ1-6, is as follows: DAGVTQSPTHLIKTRGQQVTLRCSPKSGHDTVSWYQQALGQGPQFIFQYYEEEERQRGNFPDRFSGHQFPNYSSELNVNALLLGDSALYLCASSLDSSYNSPLHFGNGTRLTVT.

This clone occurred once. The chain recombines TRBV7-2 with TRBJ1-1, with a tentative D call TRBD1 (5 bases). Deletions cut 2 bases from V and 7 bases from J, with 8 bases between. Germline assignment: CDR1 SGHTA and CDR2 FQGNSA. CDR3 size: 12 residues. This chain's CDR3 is CASSLWGGEAFF. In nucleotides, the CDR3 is TGTGCCAGCAGCTTATGGGGGGGTGAAGCTTTCTTT.

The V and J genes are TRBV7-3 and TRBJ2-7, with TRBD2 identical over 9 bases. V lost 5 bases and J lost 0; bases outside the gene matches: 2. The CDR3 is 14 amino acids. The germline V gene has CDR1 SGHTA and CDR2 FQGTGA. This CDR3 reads CASSLSGGSYEQYF. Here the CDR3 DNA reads TGTGCCAGCAGCCTTAGCGGGGGCTCCTACGAGCAGTACTTC.

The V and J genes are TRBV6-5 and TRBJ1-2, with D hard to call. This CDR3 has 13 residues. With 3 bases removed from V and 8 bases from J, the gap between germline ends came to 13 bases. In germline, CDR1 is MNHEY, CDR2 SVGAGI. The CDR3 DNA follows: TGTGCCAGCAGTTATAGTGGGCGTTGGGGCTACACCTTC. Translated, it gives CASSYSGRWGYTF.

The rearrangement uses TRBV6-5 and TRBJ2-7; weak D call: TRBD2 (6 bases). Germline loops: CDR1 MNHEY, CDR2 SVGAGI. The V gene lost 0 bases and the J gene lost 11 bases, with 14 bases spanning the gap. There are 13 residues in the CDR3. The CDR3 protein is CASSYSSRGSKYF. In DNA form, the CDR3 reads TGTGCCAGCAGTTACTCTAGTCGGGGGAGCAAGTACTTC.

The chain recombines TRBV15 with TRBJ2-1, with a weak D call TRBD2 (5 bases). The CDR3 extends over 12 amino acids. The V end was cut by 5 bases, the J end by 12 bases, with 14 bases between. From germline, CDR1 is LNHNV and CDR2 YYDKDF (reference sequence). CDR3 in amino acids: CATSPHWAGQFF. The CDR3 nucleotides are TGTGCCACCAGCCCTCACTGGGCGGGGCAGTTCTTC.

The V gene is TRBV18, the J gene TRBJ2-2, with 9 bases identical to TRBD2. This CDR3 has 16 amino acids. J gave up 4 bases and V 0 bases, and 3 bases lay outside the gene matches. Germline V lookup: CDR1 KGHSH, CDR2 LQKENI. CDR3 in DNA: TGTGCCAGCTCACCACCGTCTAGCGGGACCACCGGGGAGCTGTTTTTT. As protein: CASSPPSSGTTGELFF. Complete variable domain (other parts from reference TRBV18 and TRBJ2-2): NAGVMQNPRHLVRRRGQEARLRCSPMKGHSHVYWYRQLPEEGLKFMVYLQKENIIDESGMPKERFSAEFPKEGPSILRIQQVVRGDSAAYFCASSPPSSGTTGELFFGEGSRLTVL.

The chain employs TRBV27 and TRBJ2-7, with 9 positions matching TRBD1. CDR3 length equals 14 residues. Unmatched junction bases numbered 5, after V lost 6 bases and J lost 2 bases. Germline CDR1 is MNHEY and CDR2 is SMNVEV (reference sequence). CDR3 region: CASSHRGPAYEQYF. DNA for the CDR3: TGTGCCAGCAGCCACAGGGGGCCAGCCTACGAGCAGTACTTC.

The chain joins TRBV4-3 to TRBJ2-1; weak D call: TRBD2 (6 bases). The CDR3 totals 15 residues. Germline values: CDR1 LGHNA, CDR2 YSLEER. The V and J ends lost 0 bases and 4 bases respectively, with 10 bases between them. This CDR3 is CASSQEVAGYNEQFF. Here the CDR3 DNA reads TGCGCCAGCAGCCAAGAGGTGGCGGGGTACAATGAGCAGTTCTTC.

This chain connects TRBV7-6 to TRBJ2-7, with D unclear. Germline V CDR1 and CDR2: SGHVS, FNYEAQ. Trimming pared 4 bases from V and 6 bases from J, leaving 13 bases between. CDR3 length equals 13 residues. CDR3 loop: CASSSALEGEQYF. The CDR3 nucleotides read TGTGCCAGCAGCTCCGCCCTAGAAGGCGAGCAGTACTTC.

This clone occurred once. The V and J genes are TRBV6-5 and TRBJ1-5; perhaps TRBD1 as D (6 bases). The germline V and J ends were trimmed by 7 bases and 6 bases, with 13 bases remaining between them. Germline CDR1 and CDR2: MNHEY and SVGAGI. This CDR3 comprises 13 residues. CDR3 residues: CASTAGAGQPQHF. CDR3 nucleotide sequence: TGTGCCAGCACCGCGGGGGCGGGTCAGCCCCAGCATTTT.